A selection of T cell receptor beta chains follows, all from one sample in a study of shared clonotypes between healthy human individuals. The method was immunoSEQ multiplex PCR; TCRdb's version includes in-frame clones alone and lacks a portion of them. The sample carries roughly 1.5 million clones, around 98% recorded once. Sequenced material: naive CD4+ T cells sorted from blood. The receptor set was obtained from a man aged 25 to 40 in good health. Both conserved end residues are trimmed from each CDR3. Fields, in order: CDR3 protein, J gene, V gene, CDR3 length.

cdr3_aa: ASSEPGTPTKTDTQY; j_call: TRBJ2-3; v_call: TRBV6-1; cdr3_length: 15
cdr3_aa: AINAGWGTEAF; j_call: TRBJ1-1; v_call: TRBV7-2; cdr3_length: 11
cdr3_aa: ALPRSGELF; j_call: TRBJ2-2; v_call: TRBV27; cdr3_length: 9
cdr3_aa: ASSQDRPNEQF; j_call: TRBJ2-1; v_call: TRBV4-1; cdr3_length: 11
cdr3_aa: ASSFPLGTSGSYEQY; j_call: TRBJ2-7; v_call: TRBV28; cdr3_length: 15
cdr3_aa: ASSTRTRREQF; j_call: TRBJ2-1; v_call: TRBV11-2; cdr3_length: 11
cdr3_aa: ASSPTSNGETQY; j_call: TRBJ2-5; v_call: TRBV18; cdr3_length: 12
cdr3_aa: ASSLYRDSTDTQY; j_call: TRBJ2-3; v_call: TRBV27; cdr3_length: 13
cdr3_aa: ASSEGQGNNEQF; j_call: TRBJ2-1; v_call: TRBV9; cdr3_length: 12
cdr3_aa: ASSYLAGAVEQY; j_call: TRBJ2-7; v_call: TRBV5-4; cdr3_length: 12
cdr3_aa: ASSVGVGGPYEQY; j_call: TRBJ2-7; v_call: TRBV9; cdr3_length: 13
cdr3_aa: ASSSKGPWGNQPQH; j_call: TRBJ1-5; v_call: TRBV7-6; cdr3_length: 14
cdr3_aa: ASALASGANVLT; j_call: TRBJ2-6; v_call: TRBV19; cdr3_length: 12
cdr3_aa: ASSQGQAYEQY; j_call: TRBJ2-7; v_call: TRBV5-4; cdr3_length: 11
cdr3_aa: ASSLRSNYGYT; j_call: TRBJ1-2; v_call: TRBV28; cdr3_length: 11
cdr3_aa: ASSPTTGVGEKLF; j_call: TRBJ1-4; v_call: TRBV5-6; cdr3_length: 13
cdr3_aa: ASSFRGIQPQH; j_call: TRBJ1-5; v_call: TRBV28; cdr3_length: 11
cdr3_aa: ASSLFSGTTDTQY; j_call: TRBJ2-3; v_call: TRBV27; cdr3_length: 13
cdr3_aa: ASSLFLAEVYEQY; j_call: TRBJ2-7; v_call: TRBV27; cdr3_length: 13
cdr3_aa: ASSYSGDINIQY; j_call: TRBJ2-4; v_call: TRBV6-5; cdr3_length: 12
cdr3_aa: ASSKGEGHSYNEQF; j_call: TRBJ2-1; v_call: TRBV5-1; cdr3_length: 14
cdr3_aa: ASSTLATITDTQY; j_call: TRBJ2-3; v_call: TRBV19; cdr3_length: 13
cdr3_aa: ASSGRWTGGADGYT; j_call: TRBJ1-2; v_call: TRBV11-2; cdr3_length: 14
cdr3_aa: ASSVPASGTEAF; j_call: TRBJ1-1; v_call: TRBV9; cdr3_length: 12
cdr3_aa: ASSWTGRTEAF; j_call: TRBJ1-1; v_call: TRBV11-2; cdr3_length: 11
cdr3_aa: ASSLDGGEDIQY; j_call: TRBJ2-4; v_call: TRBV7-2; cdr3_length: 12
cdr3_aa: ASSEGWGGLAKNIQY; j_call: TRBJ2-4; v_call: TRBV10-2; cdr3_length: 15
cdr3_aa: ASSPSGGVLDTEAF; j_call: TRBJ1-1; v_call: TRBV18; cdr3_length: 14
cdr3_aa: ASSYGSSGNTIY; j_call: TRBJ1-3; v_call: TRBV6-5; cdr3_length: 12
cdr3_aa: ASSMGGSNNEQF; j_call: TRBJ2-1; v_call: TRBV28; cdr3_length: 12
cdr3_aa: ASSSAGVETQY; j_call: TRBJ2-5; v_call: TRBV7-2; cdr3_length: 11
cdr3_aa: ASSLTVPSTDTQY; j_call: TRBJ2-3; v_call: TRBV7-9; cdr3_length: 13
cdr3_aa: ASSLLDRDYEQY; j_call: TRBJ2-7; v_call: TRBV5-1; cdr3_length: 12
cdr3_aa: ASSRGQGADEQY; j_call: TRBJ2-7; v_call: TRBV19; cdr3_length: 12
cdr3_aa: ASTLERVFTGELF; j_call: TRBJ2-2; v_call: TRBV2; cdr3_length: 13
cdr3_aa: ASSLHISGAYTGELF; j_call: TRBJ2-2; v_call: TRBV7-6; cdr3_length: 15
cdr3_aa: ASSQDQTGVNTEAF; j_call: TRBJ1-1; v_call: TRBV14; cdr3_length: 14
cdr3_aa: ASGLFGQLIVTYEQY; j_call: TRBJ2-7; v_call: TRBV12-5; cdr3_length: 15
cdr3_aa: ASSITGGAMRGANVLT; j_call: TRBJ2-6; v_call: TRBV5-4; cdr3_length: 16
cdr3_aa: ASSLMALETGEAF; j_call: TRBJ1-1; v_call: TRBV7-3; cdr3_length: 13
cdr3_aa: ASSAPPASGYEQY; j_call: TRBJ2-7; v_call: TRBV28; cdr3_length: 13
cdr3_aa: ASSLVGGPQTQY; j_call: TRBJ2-5; v_call: TRBV5-1; cdr3_length: 12
cdr3_aa: ASSLEPGDVTGELF; j_call: TRBJ2-2; v_call: TRBV5-6; cdr3_length: 14
cdr3_aa: ASSERGNQPQH; j_call: TRBJ1-5; v_call: TRBV2; cdr3_length: 11
cdr3_aa: ASSYSGSTLAKNIQY; j_call: TRBJ2-4; v_call: TRBV5-1; cdr3_length: 15
cdr3_aa: ASSPLALQETQY; j_call: TRBJ2-5; v_call: TRBV18; cdr3_length: 12
cdr3_aa: ATTFPPYVEQF; j_call: TRBJ2-1; v_call: TRBV6-5; cdr3_length: 11
cdr3_aa: ASSRDRSNEKLF; j_call: TRBJ1-4; v_call: TRBV18; cdr3_length: 12
cdr3_aa: ASSLQTTGEAKLF; j_call: TRBJ1-4; v_call: TRBV5-1; cdr3_length: 13
cdr3_aa: ASSPLPRRDGQETQY; j_call: TRBJ2-5; v_call: TRBV18; cdr3_length: 15
cdr3_aa: ASSRKTLAGGPTTSEQF; j_call: TRBJ2-1; v_call: TRBV7-8; cdr3_length: 17
cdr3_aa: ASSLEGVGTGELF; j_call: TRBJ2-2; v_call: TRBV28; cdr3_length: 13
cdr3_aa: ASGGLAGTYEQY; j_call: TRBJ2-7; v_call: TRBV2; cdr3_length: 12
cdr3_aa: SVHRGFGELF; j_call: TRBJ2-2; v_call: TRBV29-1; cdr3_length: 10
cdr3_aa: AWSLALNTGELF; j_call: TRBJ2-2; v_call: TRBV30; cdr3_length: 12
cdr3_aa: ASSYRDSQPQH; j_call: TRBJ1-5; v_call: TRBV6-6; cdr3_length: 11
cdr3_aa: ATSRDRASYEQY; j_call: TRBJ2-7; v_call: TRBV15; cdr3_length: 12